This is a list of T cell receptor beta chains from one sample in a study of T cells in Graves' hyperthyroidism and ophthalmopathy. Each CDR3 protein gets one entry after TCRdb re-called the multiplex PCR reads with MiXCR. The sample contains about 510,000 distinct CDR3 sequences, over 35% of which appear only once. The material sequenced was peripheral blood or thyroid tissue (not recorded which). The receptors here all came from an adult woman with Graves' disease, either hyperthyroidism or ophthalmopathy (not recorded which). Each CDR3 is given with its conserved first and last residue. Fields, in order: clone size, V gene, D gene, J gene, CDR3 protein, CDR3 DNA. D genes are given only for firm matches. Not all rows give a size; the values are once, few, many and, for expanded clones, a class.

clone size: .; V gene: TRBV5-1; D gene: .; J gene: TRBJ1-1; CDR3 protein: CASSSGTDNETFF; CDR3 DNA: TGCGCCAGCAGCTCCGGGACTGATAATGAAACTTTCTTT
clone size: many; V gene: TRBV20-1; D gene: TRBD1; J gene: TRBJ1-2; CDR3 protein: CSAEKRGLYGYTF; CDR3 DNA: TGCAGTGCTGAGAAGAGGGGGCTTTATGGCTACACCTTC
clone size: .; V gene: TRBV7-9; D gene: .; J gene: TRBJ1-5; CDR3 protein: CASSLGPPRDNQPQHF; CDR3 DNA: TGTGCCAGCAGCTTAGGACCGCCCAGGGACAATCAGCCCCAGCATTTT
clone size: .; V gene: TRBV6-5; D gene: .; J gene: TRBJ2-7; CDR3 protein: CASKSGGSYEQYF; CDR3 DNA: TGTGCCAGCAAGAGCGGAGGCTCCTACGAGCAGTACTTC
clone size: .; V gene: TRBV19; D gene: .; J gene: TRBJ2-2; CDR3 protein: CATRTGTSTGELFF; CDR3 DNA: TGTGCCACCCGAACCGGGACGTCTACCGGGGAGCTGTTTTTT
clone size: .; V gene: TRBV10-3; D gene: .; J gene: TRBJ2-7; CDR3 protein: CAIRGAANEQYF; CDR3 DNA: TGTGCCATCAGGGGGGCAGCTAATGAGCAGTACTTC
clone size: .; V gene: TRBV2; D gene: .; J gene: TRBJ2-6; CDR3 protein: CASSEERGGTEAF; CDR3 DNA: TGTGCCAGCAGTGAAGAACGGGGAGGAACTGAAGCTTTC
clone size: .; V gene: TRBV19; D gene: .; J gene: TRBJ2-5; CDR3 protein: CASSSGSGLETQYF; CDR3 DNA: TGTGCCAGTAGTTCGGGCAGCGGGTTGGAGACCCAGTACTTC
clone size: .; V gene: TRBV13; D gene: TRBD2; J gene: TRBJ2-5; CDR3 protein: CASSFSTGGLAGDKTQYF; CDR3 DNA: TGTGCCAGCAGCTTCTCGACAGGGGGACTAGCGGGAGATAAGACCCAGTACTTC
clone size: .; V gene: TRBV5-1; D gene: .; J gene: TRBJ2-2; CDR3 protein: CASRLGNTGELFF; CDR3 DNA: TGCGCCAGCAGACTTGGGAACACCGGGGAGCTGTTTTTT
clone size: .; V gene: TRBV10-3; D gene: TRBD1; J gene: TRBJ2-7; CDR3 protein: CAIGGGQGNEQYF; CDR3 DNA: TGTGCCATCGGGGGGGGACAGGGAAATGAGCAGTACTTC
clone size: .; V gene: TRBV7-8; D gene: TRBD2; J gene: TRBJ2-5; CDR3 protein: CASSLVPSGTGTQYF; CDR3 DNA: TGTGCCAGCAGCTTAGTTCCTAGCGGGACCGGGACCCAGTACTTC
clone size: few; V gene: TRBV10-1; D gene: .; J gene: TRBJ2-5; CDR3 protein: CASRGDEETQYF; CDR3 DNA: TGCGCCAGCCGAGGGGACGAAGAGACCCAGTACTTC
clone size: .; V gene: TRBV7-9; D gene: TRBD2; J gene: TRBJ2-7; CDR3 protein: CASSLSSGRSAEQYF; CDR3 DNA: TGTGCCAGCAGTTTATCTAGCGGGAGATCCGCCGAGCAGTACTTC
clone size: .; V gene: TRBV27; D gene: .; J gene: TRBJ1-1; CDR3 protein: CASSLVRAAAFF; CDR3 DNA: TGTGCCAGCAGTTTAGTCCGGGCTGCAGCTTTCTTT
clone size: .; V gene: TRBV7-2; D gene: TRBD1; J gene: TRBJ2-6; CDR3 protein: CASSGQVLTF; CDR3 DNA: TGTGCCAGCAGCGGACAGGTACTGACTTTC
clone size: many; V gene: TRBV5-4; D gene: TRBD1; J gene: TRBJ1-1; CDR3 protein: CASSSIGTDEAFF; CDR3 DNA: TGTGCCAGCAGTAGTATTGGGACAGATGAAGCTTTCTTT
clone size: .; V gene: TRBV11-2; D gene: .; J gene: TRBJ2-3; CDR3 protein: CASSLAGLTDTQYF; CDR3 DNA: TGTGCCAGCAGCTTGGCGGGACTGACAGATACGCAGTATTTT
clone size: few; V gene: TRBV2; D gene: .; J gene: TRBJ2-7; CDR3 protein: CASSGRRTYEQYF; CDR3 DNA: TGTGCCAGCAGTGGTCGCAGGACCTACGAGCAGTACTTC
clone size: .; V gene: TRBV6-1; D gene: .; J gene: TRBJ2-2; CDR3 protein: CASSSGGRGTGELFF; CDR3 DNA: TGTGCCAGCAGTTCCGGGGGCCGGGGGACCGGGGAGCTGTTTTTT
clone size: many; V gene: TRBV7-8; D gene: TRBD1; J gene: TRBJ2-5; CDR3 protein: CASSLGQGQETQYF; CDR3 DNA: TGTGCCAGCAGCTTGGGACAGGGCCAAGAGACCCAGTACTTC
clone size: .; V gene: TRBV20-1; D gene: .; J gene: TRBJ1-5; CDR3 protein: CSARDGSSGRPQHF; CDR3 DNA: TGCAGTGCTAGAGATGGGTCTAGCGGGAGGCCCCAGCATTTT
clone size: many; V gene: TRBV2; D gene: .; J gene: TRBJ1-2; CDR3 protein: CASSENPGGNYGYTF; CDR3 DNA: TGTGCCAGCAGTGAAAACCCGGGAGGCAACTATGGCTACACCTTC
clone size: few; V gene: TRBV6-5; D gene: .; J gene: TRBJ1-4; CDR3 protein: CAISPPLANEKLFF; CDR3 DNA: TGTGCCATCTCCCCCCCGTTGGCTAATGAAAAACTGTTTTTT
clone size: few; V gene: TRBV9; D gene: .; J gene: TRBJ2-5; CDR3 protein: CASSVDQTLRETQYF; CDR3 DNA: TGTGCCAGCAGCGTAGACCAGACCCTCCGGGAGACCCAGTACTTC
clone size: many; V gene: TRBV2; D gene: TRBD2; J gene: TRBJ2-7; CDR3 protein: CASRERGPVGEQYF; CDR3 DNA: TGTGCCAGCAGGGAGCGGGGACCTGTGGGGGAGCAGTACTTC
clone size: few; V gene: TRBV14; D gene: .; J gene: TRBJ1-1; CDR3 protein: CASSPKTGPHF; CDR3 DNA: TGTGCCAGCAGCCCCAAGACAGGACCGCACTTT
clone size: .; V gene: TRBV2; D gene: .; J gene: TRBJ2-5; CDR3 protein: CASSYDRNTYQETQYF; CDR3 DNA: TGTGCCAGCAGTTACGACAGGAACACGTACCAAGAGACCCAGTACTTC
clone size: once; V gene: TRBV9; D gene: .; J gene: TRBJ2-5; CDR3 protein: CASSVPRETQYF; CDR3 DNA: TGTGCCAGCAGCGTCCCTAGGGAGACCCAGTACTTC
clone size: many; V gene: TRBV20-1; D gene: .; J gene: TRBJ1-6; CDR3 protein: CSALEDYNSPLHF; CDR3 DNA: TGCAGTGCGCTAGAGGATTATAATTCACCCCTCCACTTT
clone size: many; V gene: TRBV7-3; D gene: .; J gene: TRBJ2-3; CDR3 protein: CASSLSAGSTDTQYF; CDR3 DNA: TGTGCCAGCAGCTTATCCGCCGGGAGCACAGATACGCAGTATTTT
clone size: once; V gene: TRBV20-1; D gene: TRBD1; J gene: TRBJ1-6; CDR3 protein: CSASRPGGESPLHF; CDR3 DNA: TGCAGTGCTAGTAGGCCAGGGGGCGAGTCACCCCTCCACTTT